This note documents a single T cell receptor (beta chain) sequence. What it binds is not known. Using immunoSEQ multiplex PCR, the repertoire was profiled, and TCRdb retains in-frame clones only, with some absent. The table has fewer than 20,000 clones, less than 80% seen once; the top ten hold approximately 5.3%. This specimen comes from a study of somatic mutations in cytotoxic T cells in rheumatoid arthritis. For the study at large: Sorted by flow to nearly 100% purity were some V beta antibody-stained T-cell populations, including V beta1+ cells sequenced for TCRB. Notes on the study in general: Exceedance of 20% of CD8+ cells by the largest CD8+ clone occurred in about an eighth of the roughly 60 patients. The clonality of CD8+ T cells was not significantly different between rheumatoid arthritis patients and age-matched healthy controls.

The study pulled out CD4+ and CD8+ cells with positive magnetic bead selection and then checked their purity by flow cytometry. CDR3 length equals 18 residues. J was trimmed by 3 bases and V by 0 bases; bases with no gene match: 8. Germline V CDR1 and CDR2: SGHNT, YENEEA. V and J are TRBV11-3 and TRBJ2-2, with 9 bases fitting TRBD2. This clonotype was obtained from a man aged 60 to 75 in good health. Source material: CD8+ T cells sorted from blood. The CDR3, as DNA: TGTGCCAGCAGCTTAGAGGCGGTAGCGGGAGTAGACACCGGGGAGCTGTTTTTT. Encoded protein: CASSLEAVAGVDTGELFF.